This T cell receptor beta chain was recovered during a study of radiotherapy plus CTLA-4 blockade in lung cancer. Whole-study context: The study recorded objective responses in around a sixth of patients and disease control in 31%.

Profiling relied on immunoSEQ multiplex PCR, and the TCRdb table lists in-frame clones only, not all of them. The sample yields approximately 52,000 clones, around 75% seen once. This clone was counted only a few times. CDR3 length: 14 residues. Germline CDR1 is LNHDA and CDR2 is SQIVND (reference sequence). Trimming removed 3 bases from V and 4 bases from J, with 12 bases in between. This chain uses TRBV19 with TRBJ1-1, with D tentatively TRBD1 (6 bases). This sequence originates from a human donor with non-small cell lung cancer who had a complete response to radiotherapy plus ipilimumab. The source was peripheral blood, collected from a patient treated with radiotherapy plus ipilimumab. CDR3 protein: CASSISRGGTEAFF. CDR3 DNA: TGTGCCAGTAGTATTTCAAGGGGGGGCACTGAAGCTTTCTTT.